The 27 T cell receptor beta chains below come from one sample, sequenced in a study of OX40 agonist ivuxolimab in advanced cancers. Generated by immunoSEQ multiplex PCR, the TCRdb table keeps only in-frame clones and is missing some. The sample lists 40,000 to 45,000 clones, more than 75% occurring once. The sample here was CD4+ or CD8+ T cells sorted from blood, taken in a trial of the OX40 agonist ivuxolimab. These receptor sequences come from an adult with an advanced solid tumor such as melanoma, head and neck, liver or kidney cancer.

The CDR3 region has the DNA TGTGCCAGCAGCTACGCCGGGACAAGCTACGAGCAGTACTTC. It codes for CASSYAGTSYEQYF. The V call is TRBV7-9, the J call TRBJ2-7; D possibly corresponds to TRBD1 (6 bases). Per germline, CDR1 SEHNR and CDR2 FQNEAQ (reference sequence). CDR3 length equals 14 residues. V was cut by 4 bases and J by 3 bases, with 13 bases left in between.

The chain couples TRBV7-9 to TRBJ2-2; D remains ambiguous. The CDR3 is made up of 13 amino acids. The germline V gene encodes CDR1 SEHNR and CDR2 FQNEAQ (reference sequence). The V gene lost 1 base and the J gene lost 6 bases, with 6 bases spanning the gap. This CDR3 is CASSLGVAGELFF. The CDR3 nucleotides are TGTGCCAGCAGCTTAGGGGTCGCCGGGGAGCTGTTTTTT.

The chain joins TRBV7-9 to TRBJ2-3; TRBD1 agrees at 9 bases. The CDR3 is made up of 15 amino acids. Looked up from germline, CDR1 is SEHNR and CDR2 is FQNEAQ (reference sequence). J was trimmed by 4 bases and V by 4 bases; bases with no gene match: 6. CDR3 amino acids: CASSSRDRDADTQYF. CDR3 DNA sequence: TGTGCCAGCAGCTCCAGGGACAGGGACGCAGATACGCAGTATTTT. Together with reference TRBV7-9 and TRBJ2-3, the CDR3 gives the full variable domain: DTGVSQNPRHKITKRGQNVTFRCDPISEHNRLYWYRQTLGQGPEFLTYFQNEAQLEKSRLLSDRFSAERPKGSFSTLEIQRTEQGDSAMYLCASSSRDRDADTQYFGPGTRLTVL.

V usage is TRBV15 and J usage is TRBJ1-2; TRBD1 aligns across 12 bases. CDR3 length: 14 residues. Germline assignment: CDR1 LNHNV and CDR2 YYDKDF (reference sequence). Unmatched junction bases numbered 5, after V lost 5 bases and J lost 7 bases. The CDR3 DNA sequence: TGTGCCACCAGCCCCGGGACAGGGGGCCCTGGCTACACCTTC. Translation: CATSPGTGGPGYTF.

The chain couples TRBV19 to TRBJ2-1, with D maybe TRBD1 (5 bases). The CDR3 loop spans 14 amino acids. The germline V and J ends were trimmed by 5 bases and 4 bases, with 12 bases remaining between them. Looked up from germline, CDR1 is LNHDA and CDR2 is SQIVND (reference sequence). The CDR3 sequence is CASSPSGAYNEQFF. The CDR3 region has the DNA TGTGCCAGTAGTCCCAGTGGGGCGTACAATGAGCAGTTCTTC.

This sequence joins TRBV7-9 and TRBJ1-2; a weak D match, TRBD1 (6 bases). Trimming removed 8 bases at V and 1 base at J, with 14 bases between. CDR1 and CDR2 from the germline V gene are SEHNR and FQNEAQ (reference sequence). CDR3 length: 14 amino acids. CDR3 loop: CASDSGHRNYGYTF. The CDR3 bases are TGTGCCAGCGATTCGGGACACCGTAACTATGGCTACACCTTC.

This clone was picked up a small number of times. This chain links TRBV6-5 with TRBJ1-2; D is perhaps TRBD1 (6 bases). The CDR3 consists of 15 residues. The germline V gene encodes CDR1 MNHEY and CDR2 SVGAGI. Deletions cut 2 bases from V and 0 bases from J, with 10 bases between. Here the CDR3 reads CASSYVGTSNYGYTF. The CDR3, as DNA: TGTGCCAGCAGTTACGTAGGGACATCTAACTATGGCTACACCTTC.

Of note for this clone: Sequence at one end of the junction differs from germline and may be a read error. The chain carries TRBV7-7 and TRBJ2-7; 10 bases are a match to TRBD1. CDR1 SSHAT and CDR2 FNYEAQ come from the germline V gene (reference sequence). The CDR3 loop spans 15 amino acids. As DNA, the CDR3 is TGTGCTAGCAGCGCCGACAGGGGGCCAAGCTACGAGCAGTACTTC. Its protein is CASSADRGPSYEQYF.

This clone was seen more than once but under ten times. This chain connects TRBV19 to TRBJ1-5; D gene uncertain. Germline V CDR1 and CDR2: LNHDA, SQIVND (reference sequence). Trimming took off 7 bases at V and 3 bases at J, with 7 bases between the two ends. This CDR3 is built from 12 residues. For the CDR3, the DNA is TGTGCCAGTACCGGGGACAATCAGCCCCAGCATTTT. Encoded protein: CASTGDNQPQHF.

J is TRBJ1-1 and V is TRBV4-3; D gene uncertain. V was pared by 0 bases and J by 5 bases, with 10 bases between. From germline, CDR1 is LGHNA and CDR2 YSLEER. The CDR3 covers 14 residues. CDR3 loop: CASSQDLKQTEAFF. The DNA for the CDR3 is TGCGCCAGCAGCCAAGATCTGAAGCAGACTGAAGCTTTCTTT.

The chain links TRBV15 to TRBJ2-1, with D possibly matching TRBD2 (5 bases). Germline-derived CDR1 and CDR2 are LNHNV and YYDKDF (reference sequence). This CDR3 comprises 16 residues. The ends were cut back, 1 base at V and 1 base at J, with 11 bases in the middle. CDR3 amino acids: CATSRGGRESYNEQFF. The DNA for the CDR3 is TGTGCCACCAGCAGAGGTGGCCGGGAATCCTACAATGAGCAGTTCTTC.

This chain links TRBV5-6 with TRBJ1-5; 7 nucleotides agree with TRBD1. Looked up from germline, CDR1 is SGHDT and CDR2 is YYEEEE. The trim removed 0 bases at V and 5 bases at J, leaving 11 bases unmatched. The CDR3 is 17 amino acids. The CDR3: CASSLEGASRIDQPQHF. The CDR3 DNA is TGTGCCAGCAGCTTGGAGGGGGCGAGTCGTATTGATCAGCCCCAGCATTTT.

The rearrangement joins TRBV29-1 to TRBJ2-5; 8 bases align to TRBD1. CDR3 size: 15 residues. J lost 5 bases, V lost 0 bases, and 8 bases had no gene match. CDR1 and CDR2 (germline): SQVTM, ANQGSEA. The CDR3 loop is CSVEESRGLRETQYF. CDR3 nucleotides: TGCAGCGTTGAAGAGTCCAGGGGGCTAAGGGAGACCCAGTACTTC.

This chain joins TRBV5-5 and TRBJ2-7; D unresolved. The CDR3 consists of 16 residues. V was clipped by 4 bases and J by 4 bases, with 21 bases between them. Germline assignment: CDR1 SGHKS and CDR2 YYEKEE (reference sequence). Here the CDR3 DNA reads TGTGCCAGCAGCCTCCTTCCAATCGCCCTCAGTTACGAGCAGTACTTC. The encoded protein is CASSLLPIALSYEQYF.

The chain has TRBV6-5 and TRBJ2-5; D call uncertain. This CDR3 spans 13 amino acids. Germline values: CDR1 MNHEY, CDR2 SVGAGI. V was clipped by 4 bases and J by 7 bases, with 13 bases between them. CDR3 loop: CASSSTIGGTQYF. The CDR3, as DNA: TGTGCCAGCAGTTCCACTATAGGCGGGACCCAGTACTTC.

The chain has TRBV4-2 and TRBJ2-7; TRBD2 is a possible D gene (6 bases). CDR1 is LGHNA and CDR2 is YNFKEQ in the germline V gene. This CDR3 spans 14 amino acids. The V end lost 3 bases, the J end lost 3 bases, and 12 bases lay between the germline ends. CDR3 DNA sequence: TGTGCCAGCAGCCACACGGGAGAGATCTACGAGCAGTACTTC. This sequence encodes CASSHTGEIYEQYF.

The chain recombines TRBV9 with TRBJ1-2, with 7 bases lining up with TRBD1. The CDR3 has 15 residues. J gave up 4 bases and V 8 bases, and 14 bases lay outside the gene matches. Germline CDR1 is SGDLS and CDR2 is YYNGEE. The CDR3 spells CARTTGGTASYGYTF. The CDR3 DNA reads as TGTGCCAGGACGACCGGCGGGACAGCCTCCTATGGCTACACCTTC. The full variable domain, its missing parts supplied by reference TRBV9 and TRBJ1-2, is DSGVTQTPKHLITATGQRVTLRCSPRSGDLSVYWYQQSLDQGLQFLIQYYNGEERAKGNILERFSAQQFPDLHSELNLSSLELGDSALYFCARTTGGTASYGYTFGSGTRLTVV.

A note on this clone: A read error may account for a junction end that differs from germline. This rearrangement joins TRBV7-7 to TRBJ2-5, with D perhaps TRBD2 (6 bases). CDR3 length: 14 residues. Germline V gene sequence: CDR1 SSHAT, CDR2 FNYEAQ (reference sequence). The chain's CDR3 is CASSLVGAGETQYF. The CDR3 coding sequence is TGTGCTAGCAGCTTAGTTGGAGCGGGAGAGACCCAGTACTTC.

V usage is TRBV9 and J usage is TRBJ1-4; 7 positions agree with TRBD1. Germline assignment: CDR1 SGDLS and CDR2 YYNGEE. The CDR3 length is 15 residues. V lost 0 bases, J lost 7 bases, and 6 bases stayed unmatched. This CDR3 reads CASSVGGRGAEKLFF. The CDR3 DNA sequence: TGTGCCAGCAGCGTAGGTGGCAGGGGGGCTGAAAAACTGTTTTTT.

The chain links TRBV6-5 to TRBJ2-1; TRBD2 matches 10 bases. This CDR3 has 15 residues. Germline V gives CDR1 MNHEY, CDR2 SVGAGI. The trim removed 6 bases at V and 2 bases at J, leaving 4 bases unmatched. The chain's CDR3 is CASSFLAGAYNEQFF. The CDR3 region has the DNA TGTGCCAGCAGCTTTCTAGCGGGGGCCTACAATGAGCAGTTCTTC.

The rearrangement links TRBV6-5 to TRBJ1-1, with unresolved D. The CDR3 length is 12 residues. Germline V CDR1 and CDR2: MNHEY, SVGAGI. V lost 2 bases, J lost 6 bases, and 7 bases lay in between. This CDR3 reads CASSYPTPEAFF. CDR3 sequence (DNA): TGTGCCAGCAGTTACCCCACCCCTGAAGCTTTCTTT.

This clone was counted once. The J gene is TRBJ1-6, the V gene TRBV27, with 8 bases identical to TRBD1. The germline V gene encodes CDR1 MNHEY and CDR2 SMNVEV (reference sequence). Trimming took 5 bases from V and 13 from J; bases not matched to a gene: 7. The CDR3 is 13 residues long. CDR3 in DNA: TGTGCCAGCAGTGTGAATTACAGGGGGCCCCTCCACTTT. This sequence encodes CASSVNYRGPLHF.

The chain uses TRBV6-5 and TRBJ1-5; 8 nucleotides agree with TRBD1. There are 14 residues in the CDR3. CDR1 MNHEY and CDR2 SVGAGI come from the germline V gene. V was clipped by 6 bases and J by 7 bases; unmatched bases: 8. CDR3 nucleotides: TGTGCCAGCAGGAAGGACAGGGCTGCCCAGCCCCAGCATTTT. The encoded protein is CASRKDRAAQPQHF.

This clone was observed a single time. The rearrangement joins TRBV29-1 to TRBJ1-1; D unresolved. CDR3 length equals 15 residues. Looked up from germline, CDR1 is SQVTM and CDR2 is ANQGSEA. V was shortened by 0 bases and J by 6 bases, with 17 bases between the two germline ends. DNA for the CDR3: TGCAGCGTTGAAGATCCGGAGGGCCCCTGGGCTGAAGCTTTCTTT. This codes for CSVEDPEGPWAEAFF.

The V gene is TRBV19, the J gene TRBJ2-1; D may be TRBD1 (6 bases). In germline, CDR1 is LNHDA, CDR2 SQIVND (reference sequence). The V end lost 6 bases, the J end lost 0 bases, and 12 bases lay between the germline ends. CDR3 length equals 15 residues. CDR3 sequence (DNA): TGTGCCAGTAGCCTTACAGGGAGCTCCTACAATGAGCAGTTCTTC. Translation: CASSLTGSSYNEQFF.

The J gene is TRBJ2-1, the V gene TRBV7-8; 7 nucleotides align to TRBD1. V lost 5 bases and J lost 0; bases outside the gene matches: 10. The CDR3 length is 17 residues. CDR1 and CDR2 (germline): SGHVS, FQNEAQ. CDR3 in DNA: TGTGCCAGCAGCACGTACAGGGGCCTCAGCTCCTACAATGAGCAGTTCTTC. Residues: CASSTYRGLSSYNEQFF. Variable domain in full (rest from reference TRBV7-8 and TRBJ2-1): GAGVSQSPRYKVAKRGQDVALRCDPISGHVSLFWYQQALGQGPEFLTYFQNEAQLDKSGLPSDRFFAERPEGSVSTLKIQRTQQEDSAVYLCASSTYRGLSSYNEQFFGPGTRLTVL.

The V and J genes are TRBV10-3 and TRBJ1-1; possible D gene TRBD1, 6 bases. V lost 2 bases and J lost 2, with 12 bases in between. CDR1 and CDR2 (germline): ENHRY, SYGVKD. The CDR3 consists of 15 residues. The CDR3 sequence: CAISEPADRNTEAFF. The DNA for the CDR3 is TGTGCCATCAGTGAGCCCGCGGACAGAAACACTGAAGCTTTCTTT.